This T cell receptor beta chain was obtained from a study of shared clonotypes between healthy human individuals. The CDR3 totals 17 residues. Germline CDR1 MNHEY, CDR2 SMNVEV (reference sequence). J lost 5 bases, V lost 2 bases, and 12 bases had no gene match. Produced via immunoSEQ multiplex PCR; TCRdb's table is partial and in-frame only. This sample has roughly 1.5 million clones, with 95% to 99% found just once. The specimen was naive CD4+ T cells sorted from blood. Subset denoted: CD45RA+ positively selected. The source is a man in his thirties or forties in good health. This rearrangement joins TRBV27 to TRBJ2-5, with 9 bases lining up with TRBD2. The DNA of the CDR3 is TGTGCCAGCAGTTTAACCTTCGAGTTGGCGGGAGGGGAGACCCAGTACTTC. It is translated as CASSLTFELAGGETQYF.